The 30 T cell receptor beta chains presented below share a single source sample, sequenced in a study of TIL therapy for anti-PD-1-resistant metastatic lung cancer. This was the immunoSEQ v3 assay. Data came from immunoSEQ multiplex PCR; TCRdb stores just in-frame clones and leaves some out. There are some 7,600 clones in the sample; roughly 80% occur only once, and 7% lies in the top ten. Time point specified: pre-treatment sample, taken before nivolumab and TIL therapy. The tumor samples were excised metastases, mostly pleural nodules or supraclavicular lymph nodes. Material: tumor tissue, obtained at baseline. The receptor set was obtained from a person aged 25 to 80 with non-small cell lung cancer.

In DNA form, the CDR3 reads TGTGCCAGCAGTGAAGCGGATGGCAGAGATCAGCCCCAGCATTTT. Encoded protein: CASSEADGRDQPQHF. The chain carries TRBV6-1 and TRBJ1-5; no firm D call. V lost 0 bases and J 5 bases, leaving 11 bases between the germline ends. The germline V gene has CDR1 MNHNS and CDR2 SASEGT. This CDR3 is 15 amino acids long.

The chain carries TRBV30 and TRBJ2-1, with D possibly matching TRBD2 (7 bases). Trimming removed 2 bases at V and 3 bases at J, with 14 bases between. The CDR3 is 15 amino acids. CDR1 GTSNPN and CDR2 SVGIG come from the germline V gene (reference sequence). The chain's CDR3 is CAWSPGGHVYNEQFF. In nucleotides, the CDR3 is TGTGCCTGGAGTCCGGGGGGCCATGTCTACAATGAGCAGTTCTTC.

The chain links TRBV7-9 to TRBJ1-3; no clear D. Germline V lookup: CDR1 SEHNR, CDR2 FQNEAQ (reference sequence). The germline V and J ends were trimmed by 8 bases and 1 base, with 9 bases remaining between them. The CDR3 length is 13 residues. CDR3 DNA: TGTGCCAGCGGCCAGCCTTCTGGAAACACCATATATTTT. It translates to CASGQPSGNTIYF.

The V gene is TRBV28, the J gene TRBJ2-3; 10 nucleotides align to TRBD1. Germline V gene sequence: CDR1 MDHEN, CDR2 SYDVKM. V was clipped by 5 bases and J by 4 bases; unmatched bases: 9. The CDR3 contains 16 residues. The CDR3 coding sequence is TGTGCCAGCAGTCCGCGGACAGGGGGATCATCAGATACGCAGTATTTT. This encodes CASSPRTGGSSDTQYF.

This clone was counted once. The chain is built from TRBV28 and TRBJ1-3, with TRBD1 matching 7 bases. CDR3 size: 19 residues. After removal of 6 bases from V and 4 bases from J, the junction contained 21 bases not matched to a gene. Germline assignment: CDR1 MDHEN and CDR2 SYDVKM. Here the CDR3 reads CASSQVTAPTGWKGNTIYF. The CDR3, as DNA: TGTGCCAGCAGCCAAGTGACCGCCCCGACAGGGTGGAAAGGAAACACCATATATTTT.

This clone turned up a few times. The chain links TRBV5-6 to TRBJ2-7, with no clear D. The V gene's germline CDR1 is SGHDT and CDR2 YYEEEE. The CDR3 runs to 15 residues. V lost 0 bases, J lost 0 bases, and 10 bases lay in between. DNA of the CDR3: TGTGCCAGCAGCTTGGTTGTGGGAAGCTCCTACGAGCAGTACTTC. Protein: CASSLVVGSSYEQYF.

This chain connects TRBV11-2 to TRBJ1-6; D gene unclear. Trimming left V 0 bases short and J 7 bases short, with 13 bases between. Germline V lookup: CDR1 SGHAT, CDR2 FQNNGV. This CDR3 spans 16 amino acids. The CDR3 sequence is CASSLDPGRVNSPLHF. CDR3 nucleotide sequence: TGTGCCAGCAGCTTAGACCCTGGAAGGGTAAATTCACCCCTCCACTTT.

Only a few counts were recorded for this clone. The V and J genes are TRBV5-5 and TRBJ1-5; D gene uncertain. Germline-derived CDR1 and CDR2 are SGHKS and YYEKEE (reference sequence). V was clipped by 0 bases and J by 5 bases, with 6 bases between them. The CDR3 contains 13 residues. CDR3 sequence: CASSLGSDQPQHF. In nucleotides, the CDR3 is TGTGCCAGCAGCTTGGGCTCGGATCAGCCCCAGCATTTT.

The chain has TRBV4-3 and TRBJ2-1, with 15 bases aligning to TRBD2. J gave up 6 bases and V 1 base, and 1 base lay outside the gene matches. Germline values: CDR1 LGHNA, CDR2 YSLEER. This CDR3 has 16 amino acids. The CDR3 nucleotides read TGCGCCAGCAGCCAAGGGACTAGCGGGAGGGCCAATGAGCAGTTCTTC. Translating it yields CASSQGTSGRANEQFF.

Here the CDR3 reads CASGWVNTEAFF. CDR3 DNA sequence: TGTGCCAGCGGGTGGGTTAACACTGAAGCTTTCTTT. The chain joins TRBV6-5 to TRBJ1-1; D not certain. Germline V gives CDR1 MNHEY, CDR2 SVGAGI. The CDR3 is made up of 12 amino acids. V lost 8 bases and J lost 2, with 9 bases in between.

CDR3 loop: CASSPGTPSPKQYF. Here the CDR3 DNA reads TGTGCCAGCAGCCCCGGGACTCCCTCCCCGAAGCAGTATTTT. The chain is built from TRBV28 and TRBJ2-3; maybe TRBD2 (6 bases). Trimming pared 6 bases from V and 11 bases from J, leaving 21 bases between. The CDR3 runs 14 residues. The germline gives CDR1 MDHEN, CDR2 SYDVKM. Looking up the rest from reference TRBV28 and TRBJ2-3 gives the full variable domain: DVKVTQSSRYLVKRTGEKVFLECVQDMDHENMFWYRQDPGLGLRLIYFSYDVKMKEKGDIPEGYSVSREKKERFSLILESASTNQTSMYLCASSPGTPSPKQYFGPGTRLTVL.

The gene calls are TRBV5-1 and TRBJ2-1; the match to TRBD1 covers 10 bases. V shed 1 base, J shed 9 bases, and the junction held 7 bases outside the gene matches. The CDR3 loop spans 15 amino acids. CDR1 is SGHRS and CDR2 is YFSETQ in the germline V gene. CDR3 in DNA: TGCGCCAGCAGCTTGATGGGACAGGGGATAACTGAGCAGTTCTTC. Its protein product is CASSLMGQGITEQFF.

The V call is TRBV28, the J call TRBJ1-3, with D hard to call. From germline, CDR1 is MDHEN and CDR2 SYDVKM. The germline V and J ends were trimmed by 1 base and 3 bases, with 7 bases remaining between them. This CDR3 comprises 14 residues. The CDR3 DNA is TGTGCCAGCAGTTTATCGGTATTTGGAAACACCATATATTTT. Translated: CASSLSVFGNTIYF.

The rearrangement uses TRBV7-3 and TRBJ2-7; the D is unclear. CDR3 length: 13 residues. Germline lookup yields CDR1 SGHTA and CDR2 FQGTGA. Trimming stripped 2 bases from V and 7 bases from J, with 12 bases between. The CDR3 region has the DNA TGTGCCAGCAGCTTATCAAAGGGTCGGGAGCAGTACTTC. This sequence encodes CASSLSKGREQYF.

This clone was seen a handful of times. The chain recombines TRBV4-3 with TRBJ1-6, with D uncertain. The CDR3 contains 13 residues. V gave up 1 base and J gave up 9 bases, with 7 bases separating them. Germline CDR1 and CDR2: LGHNA and YSLEER. This chain's CDR3 is CASSQVLGSPLHF. CDR3 sequence (DNA): TGCGCCAGCAGCCAAGTGCTGGGTTCACCCCTCCACTTT.

The rearrangement joins TRBV7-3 to TRBJ2-5, with 8 bases matching TRBD2. CDR1 is SGHTA, CDR2 FQGTGA, per germline. V was clipped by 2 bases and J by 4 bases; unmatched bases: 6. The CDR3 runs to 15 residues. CDR3 sequence reads: CASSLGSGRAETQYF. For the CDR3, the DNA is TGTGCCAGCAGCTTAGGGAGCGGGAGAGCAGAGACCCAGTACTTC.

V usage is TRBV5-4 and J usage is TRBJ2-3, with TRBD1 matching over 7 bases. V gave up 1 base and J gave up 2 bases; unmatched junction bases: 4. CDR3 length: 15 residues. The V gene's germline CDR1 is SGHNT and CDR2 YYREEE (reference sequence). The CDR3 DNA follows: TGTGCCAGCAGCTTGTCAGGGGGTAACACAGATACGCAGTATTTT. Its protein is CASSLSGGNTDTQYF.

This chain links TRBV7-9 with TRBJ2-3; 7 positions agree with TRBD1. Germline loops: CDR1 SEHNR, CDR2 FQNEAQ (reference sequence). V lost 2 bases, J lost 3 bases, and 8 bases stayed unmatched. The CDR3 is 16 residues long. The CDR3 here is CASSLPTGRGTDTQYF. CDR3 nucleotides: TGTGCCAGCAGCTTACCCACCGGCAGGGGGACAGATACGCAGTATTTT.

The V call is TRBV7-8, the J call TRBJ2-7; 8 positions agree with TRBD1. V lost 3 bases and J lost 3; bases outside the gene matches: 4. This CDR3 spans 14 amino acids. In germline, CDR1 is SGHVS, CDR2 FQNEAQ. The CDR3 spells CASSLPTGGYEQYF. The CDR3, as DNA: TGTGCCAGCAGCTTGCCCACAGGGGGCTACGAGCAGTACTTC.

There are a few counts of this clone. This sequence joins TRBV6-5 and TRBJ2-7; 9 bases line up with TRBD2. The ends lost 7 bases at V and 5 bases at J; junction bases unmatched: 9. This CDR3 has 14 amino acids. Per germline, CDR1 MNHEY and CDR2 SVGAGI. CDR3 loop: CASTPSGKSDEQYF. CDR3 sequence (DNA): TGTGCCAGCACCCCTAGCGGGAAATCCGACGAGCAGTACTTC.

This clone was counted between two and nine times. V is TRBV23-1 and J is TRBJ2-7; TRBD2 matches at 8 bases. TRBV23-1 is identified as an open reading frame with a role that is uncertain. V shed 3 bases, J shed 5 bases, and the junction held 6 bases outside the gene matches. The CDR3 spans 14 residues. This CDR3 is CASSQRGREDEQYF. The CDR3 coding sequence is TGCGCCAGCAGTCAGCGGGGGCGGGAGGACGAGCAGTACTTC.

The chain recombines TRBV28 with TRBJ1-2; a possible D gene is TRBD1 (5 bases). The V and J ends lost 6 bases and 0 bases respectively, with 11 bases between them. Germline assignment: CDR1 MDHEN and CDR2 SYDVKM. CDR3 length equals 14 residues. For the CDR3, the DNA is TGTGCCAGCAGGGGGGAGTTAGCTAACTATGGCTACACCTTC. Translating it yields CASRGELANYGYTF.

This chain joins TRBV25-1 and TRBJ2-2, with D perhaps given as TRBD1 or TRBD2 (6 bases each). The CDR3 sequence is 18 residues long. The V end was cut by 2 bases, the J end by 2 bases, with 18 bases between. Germline V gene sequence: CDR1 MGHDK, CDR2 SYGVNS. CDR3 nucleotides: TGTGCCAGCAGTGAAAATGGGGGGCGAGAGATTAACACCGGGGAGCTGTTTTTT. Residues: CASSENGGREINTGELFF.

This clone was observed a single time. The chain employs TRBV7-9 and TRBJ2-5, with D possibly called TRBD1 or TRBD2 (5 bases each). Trimming removed 5 bases from V and 5 bases from J, with 9 bases in between. This CDR3 spans 12 amino acids. CDR1 SEHNR and CDR2 FQNEAQ come from the germline V gene (reference sequence). The DNA for the CDR3 is TGTGCCAGCAGCAGGGACGGGGAGACCCAGTACTTC. This codes for CASSRDGETQYF.

The chain employs TRBV27 and TRBJ2-3; D call uncertain. CDR3 length: 15 residues. Per germline, CDR1 MNHEY and CDR2 SMNVEV (reference sequence). With 0 bases removed from V and 1 base from J, the gap between germline ends came to 8 bases. The CDR3 DNA reads TGTGCCAGCAGTTTATCGGTGCTGGGCACAGATACGCAGTATTTT. Its protein product is CASSLSVLGTDTQYF.

This clone is labeled medium-sized. The V call is TRBV2, the J call TRBJ2-7; no clear D gene. The CDR3 consists of 15 residues. Per germline, CDR1 SNHLY and CDR2 FYNNEI. V lost 7 bases and J 0 bases, leaving 16 bases between the germline ends. The CDR3 here is CASTRSQATSYEQYF. DNA of the CDR3: TGTGCCAGCACCCGAAGTCAGGCGACCTCCTACGAGCAGTACTTC. The full variable domain, completed using reference TRBV2 and TRBJ2-7, is EPEVTQTPSHQVTQMGQEVILRCVPISNHLYFYWYRQILGQKVEFLVSFYNNEISEKSEIFDDQFSVERPDGSNFTLKIRSTKLEDSAMYFCASTRSQATSYEQYFGPGTRLTVT.

This clone is judged medium-sized. The V call is TRBV6-5, the J call TRBJ2-7, with D unclear. CDR3 length: 12 amino acids. The V gene's germline CDR1 is MNHEY and CDR2 SVGAGI. Trimming pared 0 bases from V and 6 bases from J, leaving 6 bases between. The CDR3 protein is CASSYSSGEQYF. The CDR3 nucleotides are TGTGCCAGCAGTTACTCGTCGGGCGAGCAGTACTTC.

This sequence joins TRBV19 and TRBJ1-5, with D perhaps matching TRBD1 (6 bases). This CDR3 contains 16 residues. V lost 6 bases and J lost 3, with 18 bases in between. Germline-derived CDR1 and CDR2 are LNHDA and SQIVND (reference sequence). The CDR3 bases are TGTGCCAGTAGGGGTGCAACAGGGAAAGTCAATCAGCCCCAGCATTTT. Translated: CASRGATGKVNQPQHF. Full variable domain (rest looked up from reference TRBV19 and TRBJ1-5): DGGITQSPKYLFRKEGQNVTLSCEQNLNHDAMYWYRQDPGQGLRLIYYSQIVNDFQKGDIAEGYSVSREKKESFPLTVTSAQKNPTAFYLCASRGATGKVNQPQHFGDGTRLSIL.

The rearrangement uses TRBV9 and TRBJ1-6; possibly TRBD1 for D (5 bases). The CDR3 has 15 residues. V was cut by 3 bases and J by 6 bases, with 13 bases left in between. Germline CDR1 and CDR2: SGDLS and YYNGEE. In nucleotides, the CDR3 is TGTGCCAGCAGCGGCCAGGATGGGGGTAATTCACCCCTCCACTTT. Translation: CASSGQDGGNSPLHF. The entire variable domain, with the rest obtained from reference TRBV9 and TRBJ1-6, is as follows: DSGVTQTPKHLITATGQRVTLRCSPRSGDLSVYWYQQSLDQGLQFLIQYYNGEERAKGNILERFSAQQFPDLHSELNLSSLELGDSALYFCASSGQDGGNSPLHFGNGTRLTVT.

This clone is a singleton in its sample. The genes are TRBV7-3 and TRBJ2-2, with TRBD1 as a possible D gene (6 bases). The germline CDR1 and CDR2 sequences are SGHTA and FQGTGA. The V gene lost 0 bases and the J gene lost 3 bases, with 11 bases spanning the gap. The CDR3 length is 16 residues. In DNA form, the CDR3 reads TGTGCCAGCAGCTTAACAGGCAGGGGTTACACCGGGGAGCTGTTTTTT. Amino acids: CASSLTGRGYTGELFF.